These 21 T cell receptor beta chains originate from one sample sequenced in a study of T cells in Graves' hyperthyroidism and ophthalmopathy. RNA transcripts yielded amplified TCR beta CDR3 regions. With the HTBI primer set, the TCR CDR3 went through a first round of RT-PCR. MiXCR, applied by TCRdb to the multiplex PCR reads, yields one record per CDR3 protein. The sample shows hundreds of thousands of distinct CDR3 sequences, roughly 20% of them seen only once. The sequenced sample was blood. Receptor source: a woman between 50 and 59 years old with Graves' hyperthyroidism that later progressed to Graves' ophthalmopathy.

The rearrangement uses TRBV4-1 and TRBJ2-7; D gene ambiguous. Germline V gives CDR1 MGHRA, CDR2 YSYEKL. This CDR3 has 15 residues. With 1 base removed from V and 0 bases from J, the gap between germline ends came to 10 bases. DNA of the CDR3: TGCGCCAGCAGCCAAGTTTTTTTGAACTCCTACGAGCAGTACTTC. Its translation is CASSQVFLNSYEQYF.

V and J are TRBV29-1 and TRBJ1-1, with 7 bases identical to TRBD1. Losses at the gene ends were 6 bases for V and 2 bases for J; bases not matched to a gene: 6. Germline lookup yields CDR1 SQVTM and CDR2 ANQGSEA. This CDR3 comprises 13 residues. CDR3 sequence: CSVARDSNTEAFF. The CDR3 bases are TGCAGCGTGGCTAGGGACAGCAACACTGAAGCTTTCTTT. Looking up the rest from reference TRBV29-1 and TRBJ1-1 gives the full variable domain: SAVISQKPSRDICQRGTSLTIQCQVDSQVTMMFWYRQQPGQSLTLIATANQGSEATYESGFVIDKFPISRPNLTFSTLTVSNMSPEDSSIYLCSVARDSNTEAFFGQGTRLTVV.

This clonotype occurred a few times. The chain employs TRBV4-2 and TRBJ2-2, with 12 positions matching TRBD2. With 0 bases clipped from V and 6 bases from J, the junction kept 5 bases outside the gene matches. Germline CDR1 and CDR2: LGHNA and YNFKEQ. The CDR3 runs 17 residues. CDR3 nucleotides: TGTGCCAGCAGCCAAGACGAATCTAGCGGGGGGGCCGGGGAGCTGTTTTTT. Residues: CASSQDESSGGAGELFF.

This chain uses TRBV5-1 with TRBJ2-2, with D hard to call. The germline V gene has CDR1 SGHRS and CDR2 YFSETQ. This CDR3 spans 17 amino acids. V lost 4 bases to trimming and J lost 4 bases, with 20 bases between them. The CDR3 sequence: CASSLRRPDSGTGELFF. DNA for the CDR3: TGCGCCAGCAGCCTTCGAAGACCGGATTCGGGCACCGGGGAGCTGTTTTTT.

V and J are TRBV9 and TRBJ2-5, with TRBD2 matching 7 bases. J was trimmed by 9 bases and V by 3 bases; bases with no gene match: 11. The CDR3 contains 14 residues. Germline-derived CDR1 and CDR2 are SGDLS and YYNGEE. CDR3 sequence reads: CASSGYMGGEAQYF. The CDR3 nucleotides read TGTGCCAGCAGCGGGTACATGGGAGGGGAGGCCCAGTACTTC.

Many counts were recorded for this clonotype. CDR3 sequence (DNA): TGTGCCAGCAGCCGCCGCCATCCAGCGGGGGGCGGGGAGACCCAGTACTTC. This codes for CASSRRHPAGGGETQYF. This chain connects TRBV11-2 to TRBJ2-5; 9 bases are a match to TRBD2. The CDR3 is 17 residues long. V was clipped by 5 bases and J by 5 bases; unmatched bases: 15. Germline CDR1 SGHAT, CDR2 FQNNGV.

The V call is TRBV6-1, the J call TRBJ1-1, with a possible D match to TRBD1 (5 bases). V dropped 3 bases and J dropped 1 base, with 18 bases sitting between them. The CDR3 totals 17 residues. Germline V gene sequence: CDR1 MNHNS, CDR2 SASEGT. CDR3: CASSDQGWYRQNTEAFF. The DNA for the CDR3 is TGTGCCAGCAGTGACCAGGGATGGTACAGGCAGAACACTGAAGCTTTCTTT.

This clonotype was counted only a few times. This chain's CDR3 is CASSQTGGLYNEQFF. Here the CDR3 DNA reads TGTGCCAGCAGCCAAACGGGGGGTCTCTACAATGAGCAGTTCTTC. The chain combines TRBV7-9 with TRBJ2-1, with 7 bases aligning to TRBD2. Germline CDR1 SEHNR, CDR2 FQNEAQ (reference sequence). After removal of 5 bases from V and 3 bases from J, the junction contained 7 bases not matched to a gene. This CDR3 is built from 15 residues. The full variable domain, completed using reference TRBV7-9 and TRBJ2-1, is DTGVSQNPRHKITKRGQNVTFRCDPISEHNRLYWYRQTLGQGPEFLTYFQNEAQLEKSRLLSDRFSAERPKGSFSTLEIQRTEQGDSAMYLCASSQTGGLYNEQFFGPGTRLTVL.

This clonotype was found a few times. The rearrangement uses TRBV30 and TRBJ2-2; 8 nucleotides line up with TRBD1. With 5 bases clipped from V and 5 bases from J, the junction kept 13 bases outside the gene matches. Per the germline V gene, CDR1 is GTSNPN and CDR2 is SVGIG (reference sequence). This CDR3 has 16 residues. DNA of the CDR3: TGTGCCTGGGACAGGGGAATCCCCTTTGAGACCGGGGAGCTGTTTTTT. It encodes CAWDRGIPFETGELFF.

V gene TRBV5-1 combines with J gene TRBJ2-3; 10 positions agree with TRBD2. Unmatched junction bases numbered 3, after V lost 0 bases and J lost 5 bases. The CDR3 contains 15 residues. Per germline, CDR1 SGHRS and CDR2 YFSETQ. In DNA form, the CDR3 reads TGCGCCAGCAGCTTGGACAGCGGGGGGGTAGATACGCAGTATTTT. Translated: CASSLDSGGVDTQYF.

This clonotype was recorded many times. The chain recombines TRBV3-1 with TRBJ1-1; D may be TRBD1 (5 bases). Germline CDR1 is LGHDT and CDR2 is YNNKEL (reference sequence). The CDR3 is 13 amino acids. V lost 2 bases and J 1 base, leaving 5 bases between the germline ends. As DNA, the CDR3 is TGTGCCAGCAGCCAACAGGGGAACACTGAAGCTTTCTTT. It yields the protein CASSQQGNTEAFF.

This chain connects TRBV12-5 to TRBJ2-2; perhaps TRBD2 as D (7 bases). This CDR3 is built from 13 residues. The germline V gene encodes CDR1 LGHNT and CDR2 FRNRAP. Trimming removed 3 bases at V and 6 bases at J, with 8 bases between. CDR3 sequence (DNA): TGTGCTAGTGGTTTAGGGGGGGCCGGGGAGCTGTTTTTT. This encodes CASGLGGAGELFF.

At least ten counts were recorded for this clonotype. This chain joins TRBV20-1 and TRBJ1-2; D is uncertain. This CDR3 contains 14 residues. Per the germline V gene, CDR1 is DFQATT and CDR2 is SNEGSKA (reference sequence). V lost 0 bases, J lost 1 base, and 9 bases lay in between. The CDR3 loop reads CSARDVRINYGYTF. The CDR3, as DNA: TGCAGTGCTAGAGATGTGCGCATTAACTATGGCTACACCTTC.

This clonotype appeared many times. The V call is TRBV13, the J call TRBJ1-1; D may be TRBD1 (5 bases). Looked up from germline, CDR1 is PRHDT and CDR2 is FYEKMQ (reference sequence). The CDR3 is made up of 15 amino acids. V was shortened by 2 bases and J by 4 bases, with 14 bases between the two germline ends. The CDR3: CASSLFGTGFTEAFF. The CDR3 nucleotides read TGTGCCAGCAGCTTATTTGGGACGGGGTTCACTGAAGCTTTCTTT.

This clonotype was found many times. V is TRBV11-2 and J is TRBJ2-2, with unresolved D. Germline CDR1 SGHAT, CDR2 FQNNGV. This CDR3 region has 16 residues. Trimming took 2 bases from V and 4 from J, leaving 14 bases between them. CDR3 sequence: CASSLNPDGATGELFF. CDR3 nucleotide sequence: TGTGCCAGCAGCTTAAACCCGGACGGAGCCACCGGGGAGCTGTTTTTT. The full variable domain, in which reference TRBV11-2 and TRBJ2-2 provide the parts outside the CDR3, is EAGVAQSPRYKIIEKRQSVAFWCNPISGHATLYWYQQILGQGPKLLIQFQNNGVVDDSQLPKDRFSAERLKGVDSTLKIQPAKLEDSAVYLCASSLNPDGATGELFFGEGSRLTVL.

This chain connects TRBV9 to TRBJ1-3; 7 bases align to TRBD1. Germline V gene data show CDR1 as SGDLS and CDR2 as YYNGEE. The CDR3 is made up of 14 amino acids. J lost 3 bases, V lost 4 bases, and 4 bases had no gene match. CDR3 sequence: CASSTGVFGNTIYF. CDR3 bases: TGTGCCAGCAGCACAGGGGTGTTTGGAAACACCATATATTTT.

J is TRBJ1-2 and V is TRBV19, with 8 bases matching TRBD1. The CDR3 spans 11 residues. V was pared by 10 bases and J by 10 bases, with 8 bases of the junction left unmatched. The germline CDR1 and CDR2 sequences are LNHDA and SQIVND (reference sequence). CDR3 in DNA: TGTGCCACTTGGACAGGGCGGGACTACACCTTC. The encoded protein is CATWTGRDYTF.

Only a few counts were recorded for this clonotype. J is TRBJ1-4 and V is TRBV6-1; D perhaps matches TRBD1 (5 bases). This CDR3 is built from 16 residues. CDR1 and CDR2 from the germline V gene are MNHNS and SASEGT. V dropped 1 base and J dropped 4 bases, with 13 bases sitting between them. The CDR3 DNA follows: TGTGCCAGCAGTGAAGAAGTCTACAGGCGTAATGAAAAACTGTTTTTT. Protein: CASSEEVYRRNEKLFF.

The rearrangement uses TRBV7-6 and TRBJ2-2, with D unresolved. Trimming shortened V by 2 bases and J by 5 bases, and 9 bases separated the two germline ends. Germline-derived CDR1 and CDR2 are SGHVS and FNYEAQ. The length of the CDR3 is 14 residues. This chain's CDR3 is CASSLIGHTGELFF. The CDR3 bases are TGTGCCAGCAGCTTAATAGGGCATACCGGGGAGCTGTTTTTT.

This clonotype appeared a few times. The rearrangement uses TRBV13 and TRBJ2-7; no definite D call. Germline V gene data show CDR1 as PRHDT and CDR2 as FYEKMQ (reference sequence). V shed 2 bases and J shed 0 bases, with 8 bases lying between them. This CDR3 is built from 14 residues. CDR3 bases: TGTGCCAGCAGCTTAATACGGCACTCCTACGAGCAGTACTTC. The encoded protein is CASSLIRHSYEQYF.

The chain employs TRBV19 and TRBJ1-1; no definite D call. The ends were cut back, 4 bases at V and 1 base at J, with 10 bases in the middle. This CDR3 has 14 amino acids. Per germline, CDR1 LNHDA and CDR2 SQIVND (reference sequence). CDR3 sequence (DNA): TGTGCCAGTAGTACCCGGGAAAAGAACACTGAAGCTTTCTTT. Amino acids: CASSTREKNTEAFF.